This TCR beta chain originates from a study of CD8 T cells in Susac syndrome. TCR beta sequences were obtained from blood CD8+ and CD4+ T cells. Treatment-naive patients with stable or active relapsing-remitting disease served as multiple sclerosis controls. Negative isolation was applied to CD8+ and CD4+ T cells, and FACS enrichment was applied to TEMRA cells. Germline V gene lookup returns CDR1 SGHAT and CDR2 FQNNGV. CDR3 length equals 21 residues. V lost 4 bases and J lost 0; bases outside the gene matches: 23. Study-level findings and limits: It was acknowledged by the study that relatively few individuals were included in its TCR sequencing and HLA analysis.

With random hexamers, roughly 0.5 to 1 ug RNA was reverse transcribed. TCRdb re-analysed the immunoSEQ multiplex PCR reads in MiXCR, keeping a single row per CDR3 protein. The data hold almost 450,000 distinct CDR3 sequences, with more than 70% observed a single time. Notes on this clonotype: Its antigen is unknown.

This chain uses TRBV11-2 with TRBJ1-2; 7 bases align to TRBD1. Specimen: CD8+ T cells from PBMCs. The clonotype originates from a human donor with multiple sclerosis. The CDR3 sequence is CASSSHPEEGDDRESNYGYTF. As DNA, the CDR3 is TGTGCCAGCAGCTCGCACCCAGAGGAAGGAGATGACAGGGAGTCTAACTATGGCTACACCTTC.